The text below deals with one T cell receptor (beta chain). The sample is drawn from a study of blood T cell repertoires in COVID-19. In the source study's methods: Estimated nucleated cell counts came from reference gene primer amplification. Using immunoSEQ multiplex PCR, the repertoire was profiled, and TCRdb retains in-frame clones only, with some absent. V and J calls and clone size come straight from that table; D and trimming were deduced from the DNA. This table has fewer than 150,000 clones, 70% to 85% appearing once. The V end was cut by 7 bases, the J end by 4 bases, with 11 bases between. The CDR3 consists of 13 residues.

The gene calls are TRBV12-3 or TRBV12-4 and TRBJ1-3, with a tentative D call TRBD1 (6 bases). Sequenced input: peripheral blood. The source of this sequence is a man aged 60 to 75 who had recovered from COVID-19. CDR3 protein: CASTPGQGNTIYF. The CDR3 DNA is TGTGCCAGCACCCCCGGACAGGGAAACACCATATATTTT.